A single T cell receptor (beta chain) is shown here with its context. This sample stems from a study of blood T cell repertoires in COVID-19. Looking at the study overall: The samples span acute and convalescent COVID-19 from the United States, Italy and Spain. PBMCs, B-cell-depleted T cells, or T cells were the source of the cDNA or gDNA that made up the material.

The V gene end was trimmed by 5 bases and the J gene end by 9 bases; junction bases not matched to a gene: 4. The CDR3 runs 14 residues. CDR1 is SGHDN and CDR2 is FVKESK in the germline V gene. In the study's own analysis: Estimates of nucleated cell counts were drawn from the amplification of reference gene primers. Assay used: immunoSEQ multiplex PCR; TCRdb lists only in-frame clones, some missing. That table is the source of V, J and clone size, and D and trimming were worked out from the DNA. The data contain about 80,000 clones, approximately 76% of them singletons. The V call is TRBV14, the J call TRBJ1-6, with TRBD1 identical over 10 bases. The sequence derives from a man in his 70s with active or convalescent COVID-19. The source material was peripheral blood. The CDR3 here is CASSTTGGVSPLHF. The CDR3 DNA reads TGTGCCAGCAGCACGACAGGGGGCGTTTCACCCCTCCACTTT.